This TCR beta chain was sequenced in a study of CD8 T cells in ankylosing spondylitis. Overall study findings and caveats: Matched ankylosing spondylitis synovial fluid reportedly showed significant enrichment of disease-linked clones. Those disease-linked clones were CD8+; they were also relatively rare in peripheral blood. Seemingly characteristic of ankylosing spondylitis blood was a TCR beta motif consisting of about 8 highly homologous variants.

As the method for making TCR beta libraries, quantitative 5'-RACE with molecular barcodes was used. Each CDR3 protein is one row after TCRdb ran MiXCR on the 5' RACE reads. The top ten clones hold about 6.5% of a sample with over 450,000 distinct CDR3 sequences, roughly 13% of them seen once. As for this clonotype: Its antigen remains unidentified.

CDR1 is SGHRS, CDR2 YFSETQ, per germline. Trimming left V 0 bases short and J 6 bases short, with 13 bases between. The CDR3 has 15 amino acids. Sequencing input: blood, either unsorted or a sorted T cell fraction (not recorded which). This TCR derives from a male donor with ankylosing spondylitis. This sequence joins TRBV5-1 and TRBJ2-1; D perhaps matches TRBD2 (6 bases). This CDR3 is CASSLAPGASNEQFF. The DNA for the CDR3 is TGCGCCAGCAGCTTGGCCCCGGGAGCCTCCAATGAGCAGTTCTTC.